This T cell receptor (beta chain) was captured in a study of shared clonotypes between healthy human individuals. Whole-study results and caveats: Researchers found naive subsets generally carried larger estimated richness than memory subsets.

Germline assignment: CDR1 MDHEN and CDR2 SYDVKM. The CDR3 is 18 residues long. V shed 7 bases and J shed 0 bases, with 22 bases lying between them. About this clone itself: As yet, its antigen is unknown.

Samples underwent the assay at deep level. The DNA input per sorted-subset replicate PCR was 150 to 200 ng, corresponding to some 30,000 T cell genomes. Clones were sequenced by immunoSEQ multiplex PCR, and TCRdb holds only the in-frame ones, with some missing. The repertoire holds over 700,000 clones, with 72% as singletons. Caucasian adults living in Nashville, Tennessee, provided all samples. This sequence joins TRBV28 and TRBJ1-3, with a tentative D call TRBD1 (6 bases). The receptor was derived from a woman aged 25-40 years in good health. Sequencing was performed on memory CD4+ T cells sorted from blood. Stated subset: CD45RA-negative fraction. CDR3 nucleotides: TGTGCCAGCACCCTACCCCCCGGGACACAGACCTCTGGAAACACCATATATTTT. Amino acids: CASTLPPGTQTSGNTIYF.